This T cell receptor beta chain was profiled in a study of blood T cell repertoires in COVID-19. Repertoires were generated with immunoSEQ multiplex PCR, while TCRdb's copy carries only in-frame clones and drops some. In the table there are 70,000 to 100,000 clones, 75% of which are singletons. This clone has just a few counts. The CDR3 consists of 14 residues. Germline CDR1 and CDR2: SGHVS and FQNEAQ. V lost 1 base, J lost 6 bases, and 12 bases lay in between. The chain carries TRBV7-8 and TRBJ1-1; possible D gene TRBD1, 6 bases. The sequenced sample consisted of peripheral blood. The clonotype originates from a woman aged 50 to 60 with acute or convalescent COVID-19. The CDR3 sequence is CASSLGWTVPEAFF. The CDR3 nucleotides are TGTGCCAGCAGCTTAGGGTGGACAGTCCCTGAAGCTTTCTTT.